This entry describes one TCR beta chain. The antigen is not known. Trimming left V 3 bases short and J 6 bases short, with 14 bases between. CDR3 length: 14 amino acids. Looked up from germline, CDR1 is SGHTA and CDR2 is FQGNSA. Each sample used at least 6.5 million PBMCs. Each sample provided at least 5 micrograms of extracted total RNA. The sample comes from a study of blood T cells in healthy people across ages. General study findings and limits: A strong correlation was found between TCR beta diversity and the percentage of naive T cells.

For the second PCR, which ran for about 7 to 12 cycles, a sample-barcoded 5' primer and a J-beta primer mix were used. Through a template-switch adaptor with 12 random nucleotides, each cDNA molecule received a tag. Each CDR3 protein gets one entry after TCRdb re-called the 5' RACE reads with MiXCR. The sample records a few hundred thousand distinct CDR3 sequences, 45% to 60% being singletons. The specimen was blood. The TCR sequence derives from a man between 60 and 70 years old in good health. This chain joins TRBV7-2 and TRBJ1-2; TRBD1 might be the D (6 bases). In DNA form, the CDR3 reads TGTGCCAGCAGCTTCGGGGGGCCCTCCCATGGCTACACCTTC. Protein: CASSFGGPSHGYTF. Full variable domain (rest looked up from reference TRBV7-2 and TRBJ1-2): GAGVSQSPSNKVTEKGKDVELRCDPISGHTALYWYRQSLGQGLEFLIYFQGNSAPDKSGLPSDRFSAERTGGSVSTLTIQRTQQEDSAVYLCASSFGGPSHGYTFGSGTRLTVV.